This T cell receptor beta chain was sequenced for a study of T-cell memory formation after mild COVID-19. Germline V gene lookup returns CDR1 SGHRS and CDR2 YFSETQ. This CDR3 spans 15 amino acids. V lost 0 bases to trimming and J lost 5 bases, with 14 bases between them. TCRdb re-called the 5' RACE reads through MiXCR, storing one row per CDR3 protein. The table lists about 350,000 distinct CDR3 sequences, approximately 13% of them singletons, with approximately 21% in the top ten. The sequence came from a man between 18 and 29 years old who had mild COVID-19 (a few samples of this study predate the infection). Cell type and time point are not known. The rearrangement joins TRBV5-1 to TRBJ2-5; possibly TRBD1 for D (5 bases). The sequencing input was PBMCs or a T cell subset sorted from them (not recorded which). The CDR3 is CASSLDPAGRETQYF. The CDR3 region has the DNA TGCGCCAGCAGCTTGGATCCAGCAGGGCGGGAGACCCAGTACTTC.